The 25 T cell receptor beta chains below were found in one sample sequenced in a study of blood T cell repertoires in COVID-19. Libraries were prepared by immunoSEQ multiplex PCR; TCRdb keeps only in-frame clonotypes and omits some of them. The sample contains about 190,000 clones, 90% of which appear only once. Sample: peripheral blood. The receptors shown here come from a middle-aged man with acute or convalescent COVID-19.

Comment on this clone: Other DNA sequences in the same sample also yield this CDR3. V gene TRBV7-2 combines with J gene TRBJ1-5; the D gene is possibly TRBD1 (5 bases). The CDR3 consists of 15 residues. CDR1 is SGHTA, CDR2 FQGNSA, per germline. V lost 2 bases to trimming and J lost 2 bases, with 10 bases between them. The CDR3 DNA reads TGTGCCAGCAGCTTACGGGCGGGGGGCAATCAGCCCCAGCATTTT. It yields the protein CASSLRAGGNQPQHF.

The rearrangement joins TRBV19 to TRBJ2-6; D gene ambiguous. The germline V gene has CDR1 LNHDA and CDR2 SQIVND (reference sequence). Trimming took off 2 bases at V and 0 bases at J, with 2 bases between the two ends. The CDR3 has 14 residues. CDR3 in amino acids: CASSIRSGANVLTF. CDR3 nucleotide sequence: TGTGCCAGTAGTATACGCTCTGGGGCCAACGTCCTGACTTTC.

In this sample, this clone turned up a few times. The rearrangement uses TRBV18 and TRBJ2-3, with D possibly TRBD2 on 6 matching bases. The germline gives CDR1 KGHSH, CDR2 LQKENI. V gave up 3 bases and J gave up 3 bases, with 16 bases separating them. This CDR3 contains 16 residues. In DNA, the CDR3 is TGTGCCAGCTCACCCGGGGGACCGAGGGTAACAGATACGCAGTATTTT. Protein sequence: CASSPGGPRVTDTQYF. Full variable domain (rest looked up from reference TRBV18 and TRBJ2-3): NAGVMQNPRHLVRRRGQEARLRCSPMKGHSHVYWYRQLPEEGLKFMVYLQKENIIDESGMPKERFSAEFPKEGPSILRIQQVVRGDSAAYFCASSPGGPRVTDTQYFGPGTRLTVL.

The CDR3 reads CASSRVAYNEQFF. In DNA form, the CDR3 reads TGTGCCAGTAGCCGGGTTGCCTACAATGAGCAGTTCTTC. The rearrangement uses TRBV19 and TRBJ2-1; the D is unclear. The V end lost 6 bases, the J end lost 2 bases, and 8 bases lay between the germline ends. The CDR3 is 13 residues long. Germline-derived CDR1 and CDR2 are LNHDA and SQIVND (reference sequence).

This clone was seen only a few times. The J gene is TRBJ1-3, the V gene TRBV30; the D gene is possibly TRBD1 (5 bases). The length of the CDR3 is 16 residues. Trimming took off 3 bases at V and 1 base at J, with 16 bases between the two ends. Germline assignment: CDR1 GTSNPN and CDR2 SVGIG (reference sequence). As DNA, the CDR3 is TGTGCCTGGAGCTGGGGCGGAACTTCATCTGGAAACACCATATATTTT. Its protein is CAWSWGGTSSGNTIYF. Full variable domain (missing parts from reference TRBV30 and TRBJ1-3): SQTIHQWPATLVQPVGSPLSLECTVEGTSNPNLYWYRQAAGRGLQLLFYSVGIGQISSEVPQNLSASRPQDRQFILSSKKLLLSDSGFYLCAWSWGGTSSGNTIYFGEGSWLTVV.

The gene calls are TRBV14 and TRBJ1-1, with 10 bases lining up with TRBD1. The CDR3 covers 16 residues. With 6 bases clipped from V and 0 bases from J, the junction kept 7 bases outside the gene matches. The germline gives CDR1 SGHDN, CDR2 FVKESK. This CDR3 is CASSIWTGGMNTEAFF. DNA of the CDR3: TGTGCCAGCAGTATTTGGACAGGGGGAATGAACACTGAAGCTTTCTTT.

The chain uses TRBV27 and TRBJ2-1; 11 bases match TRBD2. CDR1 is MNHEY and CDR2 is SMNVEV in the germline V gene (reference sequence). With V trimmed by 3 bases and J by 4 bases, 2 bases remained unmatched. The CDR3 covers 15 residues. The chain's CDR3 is CASSLLAGGYNEQFF. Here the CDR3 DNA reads TGTGCCAGCAGTTTGCTAGCGGGGGGTTACAATGAGCAGTTCTTC.

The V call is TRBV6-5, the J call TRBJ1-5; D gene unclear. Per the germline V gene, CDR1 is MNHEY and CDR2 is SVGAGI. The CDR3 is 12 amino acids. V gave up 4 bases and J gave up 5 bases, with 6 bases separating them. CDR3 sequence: CASSSYDQPQHF. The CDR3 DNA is TGTGCCAGCAGTTCCTACGATCAGCCCCAGCATTTT.

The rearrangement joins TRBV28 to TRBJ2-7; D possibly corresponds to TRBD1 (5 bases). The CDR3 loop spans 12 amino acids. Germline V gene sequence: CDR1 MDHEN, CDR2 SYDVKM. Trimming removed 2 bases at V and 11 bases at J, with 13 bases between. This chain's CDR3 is CASSLGDSQKYF. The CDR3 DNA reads TGTGCCAGCAGTTTAGGAGACAGTCAAAAGTACTTC.

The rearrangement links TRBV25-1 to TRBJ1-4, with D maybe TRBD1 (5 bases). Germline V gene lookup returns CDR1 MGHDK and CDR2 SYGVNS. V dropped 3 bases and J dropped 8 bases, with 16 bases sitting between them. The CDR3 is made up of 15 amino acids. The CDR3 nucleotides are TGTGCCAGCAGTGAGACAGTCGGTGGTGAGGAAAAACTGTTTTTT. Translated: CASSETVGGEEKLFF.

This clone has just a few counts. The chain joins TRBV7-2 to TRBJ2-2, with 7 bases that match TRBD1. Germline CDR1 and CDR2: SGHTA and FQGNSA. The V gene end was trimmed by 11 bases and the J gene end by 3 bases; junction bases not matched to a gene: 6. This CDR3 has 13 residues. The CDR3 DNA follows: TGTGCCTACAGGGGAGCGTACACCGGGGAGCTGTTTTTT. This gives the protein CAYRGAYTGELFF. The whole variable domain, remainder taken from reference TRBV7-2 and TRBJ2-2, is GAGVSQSPSNKVTEKGKDVELRCDPISGHTALYWYRQSLGQGLEFLIYFQGNSAPDKSGLPSDRFSAERTGGSVSTLTIQRTQQEDSAVYLCAYRGAYTGELFFGEGSRLTVL.

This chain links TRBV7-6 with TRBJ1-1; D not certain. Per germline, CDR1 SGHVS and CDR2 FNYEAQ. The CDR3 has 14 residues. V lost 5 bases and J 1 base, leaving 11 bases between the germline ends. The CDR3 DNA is TGTGCCAGCAGCCGACGACATGCGAACACTGAAGCTTTCTTT. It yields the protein CASSRRHANTEAFF.

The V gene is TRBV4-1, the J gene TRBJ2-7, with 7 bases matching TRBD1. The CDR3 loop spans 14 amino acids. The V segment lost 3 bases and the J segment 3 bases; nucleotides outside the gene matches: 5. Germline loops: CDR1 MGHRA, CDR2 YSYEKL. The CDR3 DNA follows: TGCGCCAGCAGCCAGGGACAGCTAAACTACGAGCAGTACTTC. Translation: CASSQGQLNYEQYF.

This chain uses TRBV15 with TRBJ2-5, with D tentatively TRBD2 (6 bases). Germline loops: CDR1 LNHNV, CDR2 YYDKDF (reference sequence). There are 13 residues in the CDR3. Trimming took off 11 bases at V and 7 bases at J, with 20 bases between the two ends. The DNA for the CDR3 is TGTGCCGTCGCCCGGACGGGAGTGGGGACCCAGTACTTC. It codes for CAVARTGVGTQYF.

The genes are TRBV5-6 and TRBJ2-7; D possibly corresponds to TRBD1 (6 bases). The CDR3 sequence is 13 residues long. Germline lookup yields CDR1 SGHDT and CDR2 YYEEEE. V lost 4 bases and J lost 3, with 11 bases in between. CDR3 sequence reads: CASSRTEIYEQYF. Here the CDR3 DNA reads TGTGCCAGCAGCCGGACAGAGATCTACGAGCAGTACTTC. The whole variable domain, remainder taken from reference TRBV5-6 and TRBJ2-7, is DAGVTQSPTHLIKTRGQQVTLRCSPKSGHDTVSWYQQALGQGPQFIFQYYEEEERQRGNFPDRFSGHQFPNYSSELNVNALLLGDSALYLCASSRTEIYEQYFGPGTRLTVT.

CDR3 region: CASSLTGLGNTGELFF. The CDR3, as DNA: TGTGCCAGCTCACTCACGGGACTAGGTAACACCGGGGAGCTGTTTTTT. This sequence joins TRBV18 and TRBJ2-2, with 8 bases matching TRBD2. Trimming cost V 4 bases and J 2 bases; bases outside gene matches: 6. Germline-derived CDR1 and CDR2 are KGHSH and LQKENI. The CDR3 totals 16 residues.

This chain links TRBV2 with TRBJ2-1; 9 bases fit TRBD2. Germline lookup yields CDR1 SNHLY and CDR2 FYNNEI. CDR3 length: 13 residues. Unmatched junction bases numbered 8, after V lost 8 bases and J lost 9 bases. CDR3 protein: CASAVAGVGEQFF. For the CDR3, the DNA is TGTGCCAGCGCAGTAGCGGGAGTTGGTGAGCAGTTCTTC.

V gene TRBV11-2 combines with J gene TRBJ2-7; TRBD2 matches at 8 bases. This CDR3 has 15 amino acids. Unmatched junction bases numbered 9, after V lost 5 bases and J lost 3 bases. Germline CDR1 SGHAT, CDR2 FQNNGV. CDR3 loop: CASSPSPRGGYEQYV. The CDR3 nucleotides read TGTGCCAGCAGCCCATCCCCCCGGGGGGGCTACGAGCAGTACGTC.

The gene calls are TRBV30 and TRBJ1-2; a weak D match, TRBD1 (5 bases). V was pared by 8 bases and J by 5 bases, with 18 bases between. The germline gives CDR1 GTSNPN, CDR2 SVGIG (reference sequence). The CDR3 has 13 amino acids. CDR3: CAGWWQGNYGYTF. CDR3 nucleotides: TGTGCCGGATGGTGGCAGGGTAATTATGGCTACACCTTC.

This CDR3 is CASSDPGIPNQPQHF. The CDR3, as DNA: TGTGCCAGCAGTGATCCCGGGATCCCAAATCAGCCCCAGCATTTT. This chain uses TRBV2 with TRBJ1-5; D ambiguous. The CDR3 has 15 residues. Germline V gives CDR1 SNHLY, CDR2 FYNNEI. V lost 3 bases and J 4 bases, leaving 13 bases between the germline ends.

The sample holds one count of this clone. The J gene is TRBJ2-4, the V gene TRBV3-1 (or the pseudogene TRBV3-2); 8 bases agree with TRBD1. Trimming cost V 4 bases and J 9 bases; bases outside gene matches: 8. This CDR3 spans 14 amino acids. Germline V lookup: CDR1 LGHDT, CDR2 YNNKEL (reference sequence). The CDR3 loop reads CASSPLSTGVIQYF. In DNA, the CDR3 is TGTGCCAGCAGCCCGTTGTCGACAGGGGTCATTCAGTACTTC.

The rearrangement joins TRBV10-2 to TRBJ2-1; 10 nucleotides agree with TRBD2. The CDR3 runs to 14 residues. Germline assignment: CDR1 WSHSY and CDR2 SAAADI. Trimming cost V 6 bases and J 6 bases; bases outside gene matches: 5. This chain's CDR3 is CASSLAGVGNEQFF. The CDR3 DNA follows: TGCGCCAGCAGCCTAGCGGGAGTAGGCAATGAGCAGTTCTTC.

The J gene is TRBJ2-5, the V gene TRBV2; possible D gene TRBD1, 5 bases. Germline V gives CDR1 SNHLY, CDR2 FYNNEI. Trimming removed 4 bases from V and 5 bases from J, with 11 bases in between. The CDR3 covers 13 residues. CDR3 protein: CASSVDKAETQYF. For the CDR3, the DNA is TGTGCCAGCAGTGTGGACAAGGCCGAGACCCAGTACTTC. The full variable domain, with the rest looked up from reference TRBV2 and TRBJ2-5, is EPEVTQTPSHQVTQMGQEVILRCVPISNHLYFYWYRQILGQKVEFLVSFYNNEISEKSEIFDDQFSVERPDGSNFTLKIRSTKLEDSAMYFCASSVDKAETQYFGPGTRLLVL.

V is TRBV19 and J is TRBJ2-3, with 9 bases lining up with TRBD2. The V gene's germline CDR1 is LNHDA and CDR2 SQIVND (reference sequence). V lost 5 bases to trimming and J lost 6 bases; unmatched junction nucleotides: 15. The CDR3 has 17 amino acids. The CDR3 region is CASSPPGLAGRGDTQYF. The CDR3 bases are TGTGCCAGTAGTCCCCCGGGGCTAGCGGGGAGAGGGGATACGCAGTATTTT.

The CDR3 nucleotides are TGTGCCAGCAGTCCGACCGGGACAGGGGGCCCCGGGGAGCTGTTTTTT. Protein: CASSPTGTGGPGELFF. The rearrangement uses TRBV25-1 and TRBJ2-2; 12 nucleotides align to TRBD1. This CDR3 spans 16 amino acids. Trimming removed 5 bases from V and 6 bases from J; junction bases left unmatched: 7. Germline CDR1 and CDR2: MGHDK and SYGVNS.